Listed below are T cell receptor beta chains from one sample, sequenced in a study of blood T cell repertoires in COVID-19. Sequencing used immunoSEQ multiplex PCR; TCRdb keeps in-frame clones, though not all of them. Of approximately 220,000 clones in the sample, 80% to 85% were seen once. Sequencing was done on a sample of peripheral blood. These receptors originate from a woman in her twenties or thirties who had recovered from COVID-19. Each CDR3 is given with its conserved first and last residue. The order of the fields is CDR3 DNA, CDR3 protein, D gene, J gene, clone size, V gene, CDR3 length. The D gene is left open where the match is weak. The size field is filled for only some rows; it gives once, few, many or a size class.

TGTGCCAGCAGTGAAAGGAGGGGAGACGATGGCTACACCTTC	CASSERRGDDGYTF	-	TRBJ1-2	-	TRBV2	14
TGTGCCAGCAGCTTAGGCCTGGGCAGCGGGAGGTACAATGAGCAGTTCTTC	CASSLGLGSGRYNEQFF	TRBD2	TRBJ2-1	-	TRBV13	17
TGCGCCAGCAGCCTGGATGGACAGGGAGGTAATTCACCCCTCCACTTT	CASSLDGQGGNSPLHF	TRBD1	TRBJ1-6	-	TRBV5-1	16
TGTGCCAGCAGTAACCCCGGGAGCGGGGGAAACATTCAGTACTTC	CASSNPGSGGNIQYF	TRBD2	TRBJ2-4	once	TRBV9	15
TGTGCCAGCAGCCACGGAGGCCCCCCAGAGACCCAGTACTTC	CASSHGGPPETQYF	-	TRBJ2-5	-	TRBV6-6	14
TGTGCCAGCTCCCCCTGGACAGGGGAAACCGGGGAGCTGTTTTTT	CASSPWTGETGELFF	TRBD1	TRBJ2-2	-	TRBV18	15
TGTGCCAGCAGTTACAGGCGGCTTAATGAAAAACTGTTTTTT	CASSYRRLNEKLFF	-	TRBJ1-4	-	TRBV6-5	14
TGCAGCGTTGGAACTCTAGCGGGGCTCAATGAGCAGTTCTTC	CSVGTLAGLNEQFF	TRBD2	TRBJ2-1	-	TRBV29-1	14
TGTGCCAGCAGTGCCAGGCTTAGCGGTGGCTACACCTTC	CASSARLSGGYTF	-	TRBJ1-2	-	TRBV2	13
TGCGCCAGCAGCTACTGGACTTCGAGCTCCTACAATGAGCAGTTCTTC	CASSYWTSSSYNEQFF	-	TRBJ2-1	-	TRBV5-1	16
TGCGCCAGCAGCTTAACAGGGACCTCATTAAATGAGCAGTTCTTC	CASSLTGTSLNEQFF	-	TRBJ2-1	once	TRBV5-1	15
TGTGCCAGCCACTCCATGGGCTCACTCAATGAGCAGTTCTTC	CASHSMGSLNEQFF	-	TRBJ2-1	-	TRBV5-5	14
TGTGCCAGCAGTGCCCTTGGACAGCTCTATGGCTACACCTTC	CASSALGQLYGYTF	-	TRBJ1-2	-	TRBV27	14
TGTGCCACCAGTGATTATGACCGAGGACTAGCCAAAAACATTCAGTACTTC	CATSDYDRGLAKNIQYF	-	TRBJ2-4	-	TRBV24-1	17
TGTGCCAGCAGTTCGAGACAGGGGGAGTTCCAAGAGACCCAGTACTTC	CASSSRQGEFQETQYF	TRBD1	TRBJ2-5	once	TRBV28	16
TGTGCCAGTAGTAACCCCTACAGGGGGCGCAACGGGGAGCTGTTTTTT	CASSNPYRGRNGELFF	TRBD1	TRBJ2-2	-	TRBV19	16
TGTGCCAGCAGCGTCGACAGGCACCAAGAGACCCAGTACTTC	CASSVDRHQETQYF	-	TRBJ2-5	-	TRBV6-6	14
TGTGCCAGCAGCTTAAGTTTGATCGGGACAGGGAGTAACGATGAGCAGTTCTTC	CASSLSLIGTGSNDEQFF	TRBD1	TRBJ2-1	once	TRBV13	18